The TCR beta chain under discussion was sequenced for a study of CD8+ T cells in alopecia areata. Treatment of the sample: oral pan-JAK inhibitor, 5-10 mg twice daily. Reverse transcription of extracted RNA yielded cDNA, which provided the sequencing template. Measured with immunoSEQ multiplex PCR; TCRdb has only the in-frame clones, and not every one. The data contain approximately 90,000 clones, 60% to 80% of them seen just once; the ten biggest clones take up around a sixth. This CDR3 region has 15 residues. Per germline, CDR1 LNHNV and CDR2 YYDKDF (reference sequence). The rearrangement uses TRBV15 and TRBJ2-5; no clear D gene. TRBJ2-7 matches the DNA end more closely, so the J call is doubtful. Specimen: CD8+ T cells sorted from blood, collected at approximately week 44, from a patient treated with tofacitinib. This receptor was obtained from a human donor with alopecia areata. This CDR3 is CATSSFTESSYEQYF. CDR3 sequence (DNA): TGTGCCACCAGCAGTTTCACGGAGAGCTCCTACGAGCAGTACTTC.